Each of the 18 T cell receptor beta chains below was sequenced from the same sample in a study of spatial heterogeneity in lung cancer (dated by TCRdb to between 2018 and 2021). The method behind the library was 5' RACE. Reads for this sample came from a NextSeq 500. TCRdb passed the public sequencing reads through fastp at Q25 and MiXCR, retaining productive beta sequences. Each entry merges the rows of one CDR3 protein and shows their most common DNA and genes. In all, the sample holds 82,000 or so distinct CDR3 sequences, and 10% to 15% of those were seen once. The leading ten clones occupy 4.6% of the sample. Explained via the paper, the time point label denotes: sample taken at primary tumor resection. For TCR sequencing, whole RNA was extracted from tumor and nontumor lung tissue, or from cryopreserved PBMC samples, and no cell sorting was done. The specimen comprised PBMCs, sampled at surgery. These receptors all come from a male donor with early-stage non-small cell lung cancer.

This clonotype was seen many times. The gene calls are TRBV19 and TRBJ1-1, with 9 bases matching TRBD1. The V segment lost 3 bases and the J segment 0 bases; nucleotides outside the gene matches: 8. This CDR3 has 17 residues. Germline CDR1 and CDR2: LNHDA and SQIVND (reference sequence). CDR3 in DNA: TGTGCCAGTAGTATCAACAGGGGGCGCGGGATGAACACTGAAGCTTTCTTT. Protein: CASSINRGRGMNTEAFF.

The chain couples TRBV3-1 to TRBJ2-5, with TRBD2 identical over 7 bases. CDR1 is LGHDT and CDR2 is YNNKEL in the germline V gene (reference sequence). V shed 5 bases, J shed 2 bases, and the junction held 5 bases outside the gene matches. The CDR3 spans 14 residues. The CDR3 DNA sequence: TGTGCCAGCAGCTCTCTAGCGGAACAAGAGACCCAGTACTTC. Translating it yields CASSSLAEQETQYF.

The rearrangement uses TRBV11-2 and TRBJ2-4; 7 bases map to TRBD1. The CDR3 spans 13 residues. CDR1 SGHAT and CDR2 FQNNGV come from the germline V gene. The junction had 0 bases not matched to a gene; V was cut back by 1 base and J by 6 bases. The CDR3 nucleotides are TGTGCCAGCAGCTTAGGACAGGGAAACATTCAGTACTTC. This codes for CASSLGQGNIQYF.

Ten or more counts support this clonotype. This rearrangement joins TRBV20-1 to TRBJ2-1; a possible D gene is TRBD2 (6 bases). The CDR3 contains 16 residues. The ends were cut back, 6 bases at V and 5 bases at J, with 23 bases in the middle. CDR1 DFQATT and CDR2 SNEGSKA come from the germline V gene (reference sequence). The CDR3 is CSAGSPSRGSDNEQFF. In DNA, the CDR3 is TGCAGTGCAGGTTCCCCTTCCCGGGGGTCCGACAATGAGCAGTTCTTC.

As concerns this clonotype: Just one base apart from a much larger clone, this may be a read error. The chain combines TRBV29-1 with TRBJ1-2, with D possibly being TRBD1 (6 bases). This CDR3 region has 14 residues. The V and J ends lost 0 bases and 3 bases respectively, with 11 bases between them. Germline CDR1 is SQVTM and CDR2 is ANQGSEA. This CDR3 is CSVEDPDRYYGYTF. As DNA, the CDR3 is TGCAGCGTTGAAGATCCGGACAGATACTATGGCTACACCTTC.

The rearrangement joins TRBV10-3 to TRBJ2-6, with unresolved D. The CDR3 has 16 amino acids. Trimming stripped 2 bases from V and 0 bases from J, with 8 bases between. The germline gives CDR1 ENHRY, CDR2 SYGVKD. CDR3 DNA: TGTGCCATCAGTGAGCGGAGTGACTCTGGGGCCAACGTCCTGACTTTC. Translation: CAISERSDSGANVLTF.

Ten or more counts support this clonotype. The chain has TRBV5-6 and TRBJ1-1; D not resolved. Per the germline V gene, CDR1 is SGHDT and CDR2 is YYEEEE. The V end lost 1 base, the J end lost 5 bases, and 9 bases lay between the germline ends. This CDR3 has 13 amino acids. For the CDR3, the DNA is TGTGCCAGCAGCTTGATCGGGAGAACTGAAGCTTTCTTT. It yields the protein CASSLIGRTEAFF. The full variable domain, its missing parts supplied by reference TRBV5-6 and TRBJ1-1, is DAGVTQSPTHLIKTRGQQVTLRCSPKSGHDTVSWYQQALGQGPQFIFQYYEEEERQRGNFPDRFSGHQFPNYSSELNVNALLLGDSALYLCASSLIGRTEAFFGQGTRLTVV.

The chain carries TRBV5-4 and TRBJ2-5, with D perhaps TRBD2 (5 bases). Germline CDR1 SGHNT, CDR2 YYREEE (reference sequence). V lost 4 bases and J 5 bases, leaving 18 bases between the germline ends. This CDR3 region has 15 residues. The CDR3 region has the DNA TGTGCCAGCAGCCTGGGCGAGGGAGTCGTGGAGACCCAGTACTTC. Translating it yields CASSLGEGVVETQYF. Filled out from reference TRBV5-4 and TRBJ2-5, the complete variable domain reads ETGVTQSPTHLIKTRGQQVTLRCSSQSGHNTVSWYQQALGQGPQFIFQYYREEENGRGNFPPRFSGLQFPNYSSELNVNALELDDSALYLCASSLGEGVVETQYFGPGTRLLVL.

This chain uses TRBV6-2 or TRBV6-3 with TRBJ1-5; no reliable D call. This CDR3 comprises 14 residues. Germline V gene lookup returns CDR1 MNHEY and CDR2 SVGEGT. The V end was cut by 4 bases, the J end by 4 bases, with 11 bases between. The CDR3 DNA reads TGTGCCAGCAGTTTGTTTGGGCAGAATCAGCCCCAGCATTTT. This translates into CASSLFGQNQPQHF.

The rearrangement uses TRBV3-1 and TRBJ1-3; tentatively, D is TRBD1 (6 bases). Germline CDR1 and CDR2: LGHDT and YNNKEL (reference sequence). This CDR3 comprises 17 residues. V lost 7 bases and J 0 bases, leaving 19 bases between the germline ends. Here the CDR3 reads CASTLKTGTLSGNTIYF. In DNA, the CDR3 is TGTGCCAGCACCCTAAAAACCGGGACACTCTCTGGAAACACCATATATTTT.

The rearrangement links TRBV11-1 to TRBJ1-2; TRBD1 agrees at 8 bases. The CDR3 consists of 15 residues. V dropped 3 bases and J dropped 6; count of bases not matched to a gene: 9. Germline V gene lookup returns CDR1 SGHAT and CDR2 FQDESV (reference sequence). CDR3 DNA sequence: TGTGCCAGCAGCTTGAGTGCGCAGGGGGCGGATGGCTACACCTTC. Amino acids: CASSLSAQGADGYTF.

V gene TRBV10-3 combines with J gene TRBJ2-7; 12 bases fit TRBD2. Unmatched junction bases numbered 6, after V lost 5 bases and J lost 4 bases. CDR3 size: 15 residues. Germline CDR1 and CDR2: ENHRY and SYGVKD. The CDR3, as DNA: TGTGCCATCAGTCAGACTAGCGGGAGTGGATACGAGCAGTACTTC. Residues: CAISQTSGSGYEQYF.

This chain's CDR3 is CASSSGSGTGREQYF. The CDR3 coding sequence is TGCGCCAGCAGCTCGGGCAGCGGGACGGGACGCGAGCAGTACTTC. The rearrangement joins TRBV5-1 to TRBJ2-7; 7 bases map to TRBD2. The CDR3 contains 15 residues. Trimming at V came to 3 bases and at J to 6 bases, leaving 12 bases not matched to a gene. Germline lookup yields CDR1 SGHRS and CDR2 YFSETQ.

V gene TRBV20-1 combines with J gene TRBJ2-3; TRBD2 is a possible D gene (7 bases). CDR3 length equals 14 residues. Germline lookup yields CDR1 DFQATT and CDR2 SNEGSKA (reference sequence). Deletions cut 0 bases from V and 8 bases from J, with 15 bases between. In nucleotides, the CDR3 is TGCAGTGCTAGAGAAGGGGGGGCGTTAGGTACGCAGTATTTT. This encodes CSAREGGALGTQYF.

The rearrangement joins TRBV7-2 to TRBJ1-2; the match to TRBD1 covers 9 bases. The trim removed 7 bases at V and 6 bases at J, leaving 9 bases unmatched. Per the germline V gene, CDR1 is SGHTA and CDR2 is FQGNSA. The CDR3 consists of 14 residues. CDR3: CASNLLQGADGYTF. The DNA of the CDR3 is TGTGCCAGCAACCTTCTACAGGGGGCTGATGGCTACACCTTC.

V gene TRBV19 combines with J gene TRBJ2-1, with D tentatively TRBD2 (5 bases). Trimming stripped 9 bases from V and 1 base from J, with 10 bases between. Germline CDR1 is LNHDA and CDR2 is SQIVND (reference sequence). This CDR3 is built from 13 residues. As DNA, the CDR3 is TGTGCCAGCAAACTAGGATCCTACAATGAGCAGTTCTTC. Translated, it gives CASKLGSYNEQFF.

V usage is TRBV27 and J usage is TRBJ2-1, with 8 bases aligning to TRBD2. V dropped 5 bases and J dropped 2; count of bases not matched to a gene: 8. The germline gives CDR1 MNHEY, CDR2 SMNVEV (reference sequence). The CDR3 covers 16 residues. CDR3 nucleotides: TGTGCCAGCAGTCCCAGGGGCGGGAGGACCTACAATGAGCAGTTCTTC. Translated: CASSPRGGRTYNEQFF.

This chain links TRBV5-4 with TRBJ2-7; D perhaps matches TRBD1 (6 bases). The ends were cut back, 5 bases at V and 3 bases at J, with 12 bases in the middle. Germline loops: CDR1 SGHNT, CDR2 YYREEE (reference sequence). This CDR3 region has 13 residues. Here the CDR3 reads CASSPLGGYEQYF. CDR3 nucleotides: TGTGCCAGCAGTCCATTAGGGGGCTACGAGCAGTACTTC.